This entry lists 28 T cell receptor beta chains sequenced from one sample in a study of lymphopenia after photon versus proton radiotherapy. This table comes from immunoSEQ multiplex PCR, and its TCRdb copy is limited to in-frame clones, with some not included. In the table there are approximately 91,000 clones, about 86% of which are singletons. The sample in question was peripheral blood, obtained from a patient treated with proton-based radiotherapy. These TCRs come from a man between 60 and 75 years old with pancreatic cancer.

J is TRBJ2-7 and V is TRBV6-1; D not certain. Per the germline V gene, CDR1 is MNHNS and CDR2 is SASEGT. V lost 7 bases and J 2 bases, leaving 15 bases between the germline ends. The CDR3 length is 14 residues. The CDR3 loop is CASTRQKGTYEQYF. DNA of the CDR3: TGTGCCAGCACCAGACAAAAGGGCACCTACGAGCAGTACTTC.

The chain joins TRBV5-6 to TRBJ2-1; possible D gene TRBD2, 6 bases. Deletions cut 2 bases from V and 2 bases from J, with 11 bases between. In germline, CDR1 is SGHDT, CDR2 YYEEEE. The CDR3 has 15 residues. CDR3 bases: TGTGCCAGCAGCTTATTAGCGGAGGCCTACAATGAGCAGTTCTTC. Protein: CASSLLAEAYNEQFF.

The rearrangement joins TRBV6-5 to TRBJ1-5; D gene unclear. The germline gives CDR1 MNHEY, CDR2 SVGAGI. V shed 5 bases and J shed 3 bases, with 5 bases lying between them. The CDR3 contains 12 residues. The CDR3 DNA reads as TGTGCCAGCAGTACCCACAATCAGCCCCAGCATTTT. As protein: CASSTHNQPQHF.

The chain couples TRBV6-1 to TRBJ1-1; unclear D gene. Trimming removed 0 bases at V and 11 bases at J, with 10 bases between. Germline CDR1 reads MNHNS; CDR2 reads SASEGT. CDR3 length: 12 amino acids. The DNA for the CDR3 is TGTGCCAGCAGTGAAGCTAACGTTGAGGCTTTCTTT. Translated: CASSEANVEAFF.

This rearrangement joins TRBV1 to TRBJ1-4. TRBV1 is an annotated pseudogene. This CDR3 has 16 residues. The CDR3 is CTSSQDSTDLSEKLFF. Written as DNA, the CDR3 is TGCACCAGCAGCCAAGATAGCACAGACTTGAGTGAAAAACTGTTTTTT.

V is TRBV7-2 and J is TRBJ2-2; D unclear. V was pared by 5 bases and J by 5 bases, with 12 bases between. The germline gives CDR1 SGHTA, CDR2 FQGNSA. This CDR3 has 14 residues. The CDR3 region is CASSPWVRTGELFF. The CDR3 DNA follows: TGTGCCAGCAGCCCGTGGGTTCGGACCGGGGAGCTGTTTTTT.

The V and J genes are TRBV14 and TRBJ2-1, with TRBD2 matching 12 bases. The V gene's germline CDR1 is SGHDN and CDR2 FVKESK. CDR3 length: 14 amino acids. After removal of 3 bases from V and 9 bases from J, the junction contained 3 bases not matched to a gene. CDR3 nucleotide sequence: TGTGCCAGCAGCCACCCGACTAGCGGGAGTGAGCAGTTCTTC. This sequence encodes CASSHPTSGSEQFF.

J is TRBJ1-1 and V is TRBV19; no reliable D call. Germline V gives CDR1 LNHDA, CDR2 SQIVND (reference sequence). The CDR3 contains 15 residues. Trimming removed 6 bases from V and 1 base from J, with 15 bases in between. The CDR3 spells CASSNPGGANTEAFF. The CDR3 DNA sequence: TGTGCCAGTAGCAACCCCGGCGGAGCGAACACTGAAGCTTTCTTT. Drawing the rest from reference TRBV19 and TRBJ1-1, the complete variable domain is DGGITQSPKYLFRKEGQNVTLSCEQNLNHDAMYWYRQDPGQGLRLIYYSQIVNDFQKGDIAEGYSVSREKKESFPLTVTSAQKNPTAFYLCASSNPGGANTEAFFGQGTRLTVV.

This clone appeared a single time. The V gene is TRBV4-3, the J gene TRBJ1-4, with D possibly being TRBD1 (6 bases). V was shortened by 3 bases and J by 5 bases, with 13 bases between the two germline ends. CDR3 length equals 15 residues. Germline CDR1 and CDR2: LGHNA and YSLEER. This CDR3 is CASSHLAGANEKLFF. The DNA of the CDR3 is TGCGCCAGCAGCCACCTGGCGGGGGCAAATGAAAAACTGTTTTTT.

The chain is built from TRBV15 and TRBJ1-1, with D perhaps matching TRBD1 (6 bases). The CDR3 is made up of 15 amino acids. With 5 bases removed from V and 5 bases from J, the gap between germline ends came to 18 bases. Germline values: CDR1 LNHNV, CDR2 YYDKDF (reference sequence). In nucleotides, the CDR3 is TGTGCCACCAGCGGGACCCTGGGGCAGGGGACTGAAGCTTTCTTT. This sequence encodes CATSGTLGQGTEAFF.

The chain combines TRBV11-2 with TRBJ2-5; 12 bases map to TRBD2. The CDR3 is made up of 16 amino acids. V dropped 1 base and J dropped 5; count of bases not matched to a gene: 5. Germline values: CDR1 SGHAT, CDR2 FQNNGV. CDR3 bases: TGTGCCAGCAGCTTAGGTGGACTAGCGGGAAGGGAGACCCAGTACTTC. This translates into CASSLGGLAGRETQYF.

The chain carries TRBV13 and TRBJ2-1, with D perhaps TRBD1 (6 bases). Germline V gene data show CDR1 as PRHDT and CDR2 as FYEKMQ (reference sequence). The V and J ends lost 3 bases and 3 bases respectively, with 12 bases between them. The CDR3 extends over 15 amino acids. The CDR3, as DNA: TGTGCCAGCAGCTTGACAGGACAGAGCTACAATGAGCAGTTCTTC. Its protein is CASSLTGQSYNEQFF. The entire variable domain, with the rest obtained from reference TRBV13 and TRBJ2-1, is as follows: AAGVIQSPRHLIKEKRETATLKCYPIPRHDTVYWYQQGPGQDPQFLISFYEKMQSDKGSIPDRFSAQQFSDYHSELNMSSLELGDSALYFCASSLTGQSYNEQFFGPGTRLTVL.

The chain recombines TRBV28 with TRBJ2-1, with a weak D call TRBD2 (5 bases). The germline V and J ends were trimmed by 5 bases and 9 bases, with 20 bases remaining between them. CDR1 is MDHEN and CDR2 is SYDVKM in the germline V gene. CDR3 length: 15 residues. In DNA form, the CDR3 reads TGTGCCAGCAGTCCCATTAGAGGGATGAGTAGTGAGCAGTTCTTC. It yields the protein CASSPIRGMSSEQFF.

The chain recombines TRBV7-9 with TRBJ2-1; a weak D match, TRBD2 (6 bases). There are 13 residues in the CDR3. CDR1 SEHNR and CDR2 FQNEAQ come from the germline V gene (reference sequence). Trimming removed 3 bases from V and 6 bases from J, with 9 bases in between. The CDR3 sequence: CASSLASVNEQFF. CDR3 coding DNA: TGTGCCAGCAGCTTGGCTAGCGTCAATGAGCAGTTCTTC. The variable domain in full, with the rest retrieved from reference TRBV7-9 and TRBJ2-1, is DTGVSQNPRHKITKRGQNVTFRCDPISEHNRLYWYRQTLGQGPEFLTYFQNEAQLEKSRLLSDRFSAERPKGSFSTLEIQRTEQGDSAMYLCASSLASVNEQFFGPGTRLTVL.

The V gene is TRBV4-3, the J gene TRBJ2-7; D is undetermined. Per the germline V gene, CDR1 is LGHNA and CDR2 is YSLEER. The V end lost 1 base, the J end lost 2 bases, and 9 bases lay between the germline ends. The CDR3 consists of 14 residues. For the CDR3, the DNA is TGCGCCAGCAGCCAAGTAGAGTCTCCCTACGAGCAGTACTTC. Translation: CASSQVESPYEQYF.

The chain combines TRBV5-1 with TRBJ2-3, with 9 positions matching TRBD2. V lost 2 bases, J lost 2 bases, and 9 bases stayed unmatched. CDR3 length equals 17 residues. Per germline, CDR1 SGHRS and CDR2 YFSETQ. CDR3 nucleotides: TGCGCCAGCAGCTTAGGGATGCTAGCGGGGTACACAGATACGCAGTATTTT. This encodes CASSLGMLAGYTDTQYF. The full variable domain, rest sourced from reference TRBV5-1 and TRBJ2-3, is KAGVTQTPRYLIKTRGQQVTLSCSPISGHRSVSWYQQTPGQGLQFLFEYFSETQRNKGNFPGRFSGRQFSNSRSEMNVSTLELGDSALYLCASSLGMLAGYTDTQYFGPGTRLTVL.

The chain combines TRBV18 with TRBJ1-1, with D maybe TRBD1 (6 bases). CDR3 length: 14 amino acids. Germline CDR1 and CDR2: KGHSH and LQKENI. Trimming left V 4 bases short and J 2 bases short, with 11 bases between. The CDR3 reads CASSLLDRNTEAFF. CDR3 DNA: TGTGCCAGCTCACTGTTGGACAGAAACACTGAAGCTTTCTTT. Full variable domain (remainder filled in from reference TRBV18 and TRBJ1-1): NAGVMQNPRHLVRRRGQEARLRCSPMKGHSHVYWYRQLPEEGLKFMVYLQKENIIDESGMPKERFSAEFPKEGPSILRIQQVVRGDSAAYFCASSLLDRNTEAFFGQGTRLTVV.

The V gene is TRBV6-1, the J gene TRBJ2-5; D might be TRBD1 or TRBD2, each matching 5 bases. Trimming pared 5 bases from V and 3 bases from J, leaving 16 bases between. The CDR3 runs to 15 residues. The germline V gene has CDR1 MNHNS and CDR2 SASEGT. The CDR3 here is CASSPAGTGKETQYF. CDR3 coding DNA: TGTGCCAGCAGTCCAGCCGGGACGGGAAAAGAGACCCAGTACTTC.

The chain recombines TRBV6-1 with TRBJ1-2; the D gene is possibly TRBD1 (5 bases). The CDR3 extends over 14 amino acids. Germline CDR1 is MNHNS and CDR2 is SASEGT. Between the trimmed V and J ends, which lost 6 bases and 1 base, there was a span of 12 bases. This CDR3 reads CASRGESYNYGYTF. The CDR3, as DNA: TGTGCCAGCAGGGGGGAGTCCTATAACTATGGCTACACCTTC.

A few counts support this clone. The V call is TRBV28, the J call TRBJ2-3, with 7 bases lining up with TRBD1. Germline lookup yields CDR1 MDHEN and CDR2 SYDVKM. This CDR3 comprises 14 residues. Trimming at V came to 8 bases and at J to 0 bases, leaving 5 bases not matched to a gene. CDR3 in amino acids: CASEGDSSTDTQYF. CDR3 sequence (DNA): TGTGCCAGCGAGGGGGACAGTAGCACAGATACGCAGTATTTT. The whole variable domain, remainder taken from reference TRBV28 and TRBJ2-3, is DVKVTQSSRYLVKRTGEKVFLECVQDMDHENMFWYRQDPGLGLRLIYFSYDVKMKEKGDIPEGYSVSREKKERFSLILESASTNQTSMYLCASEGDSSTDTQYFGPGTRLTVL.

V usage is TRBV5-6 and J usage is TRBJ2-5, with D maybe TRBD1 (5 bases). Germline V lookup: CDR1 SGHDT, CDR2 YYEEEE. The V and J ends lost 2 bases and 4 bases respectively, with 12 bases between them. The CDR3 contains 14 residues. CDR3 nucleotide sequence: TGTGCCAGCAGCTTTAAACAGGTGGGAGAGACCCAGTACTTC. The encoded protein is CASSFKQVGETQYF. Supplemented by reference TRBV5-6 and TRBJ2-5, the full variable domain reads DAGVTQSPTHLIKTRGQQVTLRCSPKSGHDTVSWYQQALGQGPQFIFQYYEEEERQRGNFPDRFSGHQFPNYSSELNVNALLLGDSALYLCASSFKQVGETQYFGPGTRLLVL.

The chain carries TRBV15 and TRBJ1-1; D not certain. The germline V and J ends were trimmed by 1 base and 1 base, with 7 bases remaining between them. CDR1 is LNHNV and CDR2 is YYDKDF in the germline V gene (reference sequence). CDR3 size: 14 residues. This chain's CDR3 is CATSRAAQNTEAFF. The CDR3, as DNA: TGTGCCACCAGCAGAGCAGCGCAGAACACTGAAGCTTTCTTT.

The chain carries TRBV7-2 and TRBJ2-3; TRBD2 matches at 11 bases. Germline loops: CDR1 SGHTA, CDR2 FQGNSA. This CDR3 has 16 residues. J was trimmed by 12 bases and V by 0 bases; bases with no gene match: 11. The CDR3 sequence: CASSLANLAGGDFQYF. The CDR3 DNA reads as TGTGCCAGCAGCTTAGCCAATCTAGCGGGAGGAGATTTCCAGTATTTT.

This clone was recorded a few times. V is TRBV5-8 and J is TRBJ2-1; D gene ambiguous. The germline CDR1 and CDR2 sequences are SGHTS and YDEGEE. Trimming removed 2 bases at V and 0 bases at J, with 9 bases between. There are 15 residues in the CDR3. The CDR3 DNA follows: TGTGCCAGCAGCTTTGGGTTAACCTCCTACAATGAGCAGTTCTTC. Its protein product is CASSFGLTSYNEQFF. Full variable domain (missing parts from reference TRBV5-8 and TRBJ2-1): EAGVTQSPTHLIKTRGQQATLRCSPISGHTSVYWYQQALGLGLQFLLWYDEGEERNRGNFPPRFSGRQFPNYSSELNVNALELEDSALYLCASSFGLTSYNEQFFGPGTRLTVL.

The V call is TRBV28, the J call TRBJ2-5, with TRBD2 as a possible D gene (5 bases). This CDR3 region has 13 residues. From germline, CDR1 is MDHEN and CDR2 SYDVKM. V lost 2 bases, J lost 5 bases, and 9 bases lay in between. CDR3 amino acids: CASSLNSGETQYF. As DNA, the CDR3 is TGTGCCAGCAGTTTAAATTCGGGGGAGACCCAGTACTTC.

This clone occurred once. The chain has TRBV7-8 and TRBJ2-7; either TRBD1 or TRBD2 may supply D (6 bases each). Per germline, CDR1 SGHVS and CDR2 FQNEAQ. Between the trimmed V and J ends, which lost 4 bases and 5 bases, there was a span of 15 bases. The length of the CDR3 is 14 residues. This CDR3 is CASSSARGRDEQYF. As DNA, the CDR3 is TGTGCCAGCAGCTCCGCCCGGGGGCGGGACGAGCAGTACTTC.

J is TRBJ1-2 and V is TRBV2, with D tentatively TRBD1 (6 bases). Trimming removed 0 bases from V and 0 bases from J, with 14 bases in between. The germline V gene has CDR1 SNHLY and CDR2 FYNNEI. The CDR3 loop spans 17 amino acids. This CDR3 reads CASSEARTVQANYGYTF. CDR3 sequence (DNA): TGTGCCAGCAGTGAAGCACGGACAGTCCAAGCTAACTATGGCTACACCTTC.

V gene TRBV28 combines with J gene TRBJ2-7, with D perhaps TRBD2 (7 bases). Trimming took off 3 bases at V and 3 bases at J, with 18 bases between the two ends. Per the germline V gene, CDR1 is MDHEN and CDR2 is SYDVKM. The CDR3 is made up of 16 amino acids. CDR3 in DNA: TGTGCCAGCAGTTTCAAAAGGGGGGGGAGTTTCTACGAGCAGTACTTC. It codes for CASSFKRGGSFYEQYF.